These 11 T cell receptor beta chains share one sample of origin, sequenced in a study of cytomegalovirus exposure and HLA in healthy donors. The PCR was carried out with 60 Vbeta primers and 13 Jbeta primers. TCRdb keeps only in-frame clones here, not all; method: immunoSEQ multiplex PCR. The profile shows about 210,000 clones, about 80% of them singletons. Sequences were obtained from PBMCs. The source of these receptors is a man in his forties in good health and CMV-seropositive.

J is TRBJ2-1 and V is TRBV19; TRBD2 matches 8 bases. J was trimmed by 0 bases and V by 7 bases; bases with no gene match: 14. The CDR3 totals 18 residues. Germline V gene sequence: CDR1 LNHDA, CDR2 SQIVND (reference sequence). Written as DNA, the CDR3 is TGTGCCAGTAATGAAGGAGCGGGAGAGAGGGGCTCCTACAATGAGCAGTTCTTC. Residues: CASNEGAGERGSYNEQFF. Supplemented by reference TRBV19 and TRBJ2-1, the full variable domain reads DGGITQSPKYLFRKEGQNVTLSCEQNLNHDAMYWYRQDPGQGLRLIYYSQIVNDFQKGDIAEGYSVSREKKESFPLTVTSAQKNPTAFYLCASNEGAGERGSYNEQFFGPGTRLTVL.

This clone was seen a few times. The CDR3 nucleotides are TGTGCCAGCAGCAAGGAGGCTAGCGGGAGATTTGAGCAGTACTTC. Translated, it gives CASSKEASGRFEQYF. The chain couples TRBV5-4 to TRBJ2-7; 10 nucleotides line up with TRBD2. The germline gives CDR1 SGHNT, CDR2 YYREEE (reference sequence). The CDR3 spans 15 residues. The J segment lost 7 bases and the V segment lost 4 bases, leaving 11 bases of the junction unmatched.

J is TRBJ2-7 and V is TRBV6-5, with 7 bases fitting TRBD1. V lost 5 bases to trimming and J lost 2 bases; unmatched junction nucleotides: 3. Per germline, CDR1 MNHEY and CDR2 SVGAGI. The CDR3 length is 13 residues. CDR3 sequence reads: CASSLDRPYEQYF. CDR3 DNA sequence: TGTGCCAGCAGTCTGGACAGGCCCTACGAGCAGTACTTC.

This rearrangement joins TRBV19 to TRBJ1-1, with D possibly TRBD1 on 6 matching bases. The CDR3 runs 15 residues. V dropped 5 bases and J dropped 3 bases, with 16 bases sitting between them. Looked up from germline, CDR1 is LNHDA and CDR2 is SQIVND (reference sequence). The CDR3 sequence is CASSYTTGLDTEAFF. In DNA, the CDR3 is TGTGCCAGTAGTTATACGACAGGATTGGACACTGAAGCTTTCTTT.

The V call is TRBV5-1, the J call TRBJ1-2; D is ambiguous. The V and J ends lost 4 bases and 5 bases respectively, with 18 bases between them. CDR1 SGHRS and CDR2 YFSETQ come from the germline V gene. The CDR3 is made up of 15 amino acids. CDR3 nucleotide sequence: TGCGCCAGCAGCCCGCCAAACCCGAACCTATATGGCTACACCTTC. This gives the protein CASSPPNPNLYGYTF. The whole variable domain, filled in from reference TRBV5-1 and TRBJ1-2, reads KAGVTQTPRYLIKTRGQQVTLSCSPISGHRSVSWYQQTPGQGLQFLFEYFSETQRNKGNFPGRFSGRQFSNSRSEMNVSTLELGDSALYLCASSPPNPNLYGYTFGSGTRLTVV.

The chain carries TRBV9 and TRBJ1-3; D remains unclear. Trimming removed 4 bases from V and 0 bases from J, with 11 bases in between. Germline lookup yields CDR1 SGDLS and CDR2 YYNGEE. The CDR3 is 15 residues long. The CDR3 DNA reads as TGTGCCAGCAGCCCCGCCGGGGTCTCTGGAAACACCATATATTTT. This encodes CASSPAGVSGNTIYF.

This clone was detected once. The rearrangement uses TRBV11-2 and TRBJ2-3, with D possibly matching TRBD2 (6 bases). Germline loops: CDR1 SGHAT, CDR2 FQNNGV. This CDR3 is built from 13 residues. Trimming stripped 5 bases from V and 3 bases from J, with 9 bases between. The CDR3 DNA sequence: TGTGCCAGCAGCCGGGAGAGGACAGATACGCAGTATTTT. Its translation is CASSRERTDTQYF.

The chain recombines TRBV5-6 with TRBJ1-2; D may be TRBD1 (6 bases). There are 14 residues in the CDR3. The germline gives CDR1 SGHDT, CDR2 YYEEEE. Trimming left V 3 bases short and J 0 bases short, with 9 bases between. The CDR3 DNA reads as TGTGCCAGCAGCTGGGGACATCCTAACTATGGCTACACCTTC. It encodes CASSWGHPNYGYTF.

The chain is built from TRBV6-6 and TRBJ2-2, with D possibly matching TRBD2 (6 bases). The CDR3 runs 14 residues. CDR1 MNHNY and CDR2 SVGAGI come from the germline V gene (reference sequence). V lost 5 bases, J lost 1 base, and 8 bases lay in between. DNA of the CDR3: TGTGCCAGCAGTCTTAGCGGGAACACCGGGGAGCTGTTTTTT. Its protein product is CASSLSGNTGELFF.

The chain is built from TRBV6-9 and TRBJ1-2; 7 bases map to TRBD1. J gave up 4 bases and V 5 bases, and 4 bases lay outside the gene matches. The V gene's germline CDR1 is MNHGY and CDR2 SVAAGI. This CDR3 comprises 13 residues. The CDR3 DNA sequence: TGTGCCAGCAGTACCCGGGACAGCTATGGCTACACCTTC. Translation: CASSTRDSYGYTF.

This rearrangement joins TRBV19 to TRBJ2-1; 11 nucleotides line up with TRBD2. CDR1 and CDR2 from the germline V gene are LNHDA and SQIVND (reference sequence). The CDR3 covers 15 residues. Losses at the gene ends were 1 base for V and 10 bases for J; bases not matched to a gene: 6. The DNA for the CDR3 is TGTGCCAGTAGTATAGGGGCTAGCGGGAGGAGCGAGCAGTTCTTC. This translates into CASSIGASGRSEQFF.